These 5 T cell receptor beta chains came from one sample sequenced in a study of T cell repertoires in cytomegalovirus infection. Each CDR3 protein gets one entry after TCRdb re-called the reads with MiXCR. This table has 380,000 or so distinct CDR3 sequences, about 34% appearing once. No antigens are known for them. Sequencing was performed on cultured PBMCs, taken from culture after CMV antigen stimulation. These receptors came from a human donor in good health (CMV status not recorded). Some clones in this sample may be carry-over from other donors' samples.

The genes are TRBV5-6 and TRBJ2-7, with D perhaps TRBD2 (5 bases). The CDR3 totals 16 residues. The germline gives CDR1 SGHDT, CDR2 YYEEEE. Deletions cut 0 bases from V and 2 bases from J, with 15 bases between. The CDR3 sequence is CASSLGLGAKPYEQYF. CDR3 DNA: TGTGCCAGCAGCTTGGGATTGGGAGCCAAGCCCTACGAGCAGTACTTC.

This rearrangement joins TRBV5-4 to TRBJ2-3, with D perhaps assigned TRBD1 or TRBD2 (7 bases each). The CDR3 has 17 amino acids. Germline CDR1 SGHNT, CDR2 YYREEE (reference sequence). V shed 6 bases and J shed 1 base, with 21 bases lying between them. The CDR3 sequence: CASTLRGQGVGTDTQYF. CDR3 bases: TGTGCCAGCACCCTGCGGGGGCAGGGGGTAGGCACAGATACGCAGTATTTT.

In this sample, this clonotype turned up many times. The J gene is TRBJ2-1, the V gene TRBV5-4; possible D gene TRBD2, 5 bases. Germline V gene data show CDR1 as SGHNT and CDR2 as YYREEE (reference sequence). The CDR3 is 16 amino acids. The V end was cut by 3 bases, the J end by 4 bases, with 17 bases between. CDR3 nucleotides: TGTGCCAGCAGCTCGCTAGCTCATAACTCGTACAATGAGCAGTTCTTC. Amino acids: CASSSLAHNSYNEQFF.

This clonotype was found a few times. This chain uses TRBV28 with TRBJ1-1; the match to TRBD1 covers 7 bases. With V trimmed by 4 bases and J by 14 bases, 10 bases remained unmatched. Germline CDR1 reads MDHEN; CDR2 reads SYDVKM. The length of the CDR3 is 12 residues. The CDR3 reads CASSYIVGQAFF. DNA of the CDR3: TGTGCCAGCAGTTACATTGTAGGACAGGCGTTCTTT.

The table lists this clonotype with many counts. V is TRBV7-2 and J is TRBJ2-2; D is uncertain. Trimming pared 2 bases from V and 7 bases from J, leaving 5 bases between. Germline V CDR1 and CDR2: SGHTA, FQGNSA. The CDR3 sequence is 12 residues long. The CDR3 sequence is CASSLSGGELFF. CDR3 nucleotides: TGTGCCAGCAGCTTAAGTGGCGGGGAGCTGTTTTTT.